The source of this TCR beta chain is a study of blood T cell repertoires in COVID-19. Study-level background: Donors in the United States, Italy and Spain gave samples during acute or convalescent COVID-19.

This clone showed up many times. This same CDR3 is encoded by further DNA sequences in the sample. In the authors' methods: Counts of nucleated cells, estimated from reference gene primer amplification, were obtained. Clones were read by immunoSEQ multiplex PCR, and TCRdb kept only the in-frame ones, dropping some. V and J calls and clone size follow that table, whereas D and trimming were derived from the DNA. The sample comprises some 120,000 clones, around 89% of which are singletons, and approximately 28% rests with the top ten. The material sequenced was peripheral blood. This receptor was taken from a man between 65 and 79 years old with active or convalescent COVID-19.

The CDR3 coding sequence is TGTGCCACCAGCAGAGTAGACAGGGACGGGGAGCAGTACTTC. Translation: CATSRVDRDGEQYF. The chain carries TRBV15 and TRBJ2-7; 7 bases fit TRBD1. The CDR3 loop spans 14 amino acids. Germline CDR1 reads LNHNV; CDR2 reads YYDKDF (reference sequence). The V segment lost 1 base and the J segment 7 bases; nucleotides outside the gene matches: 7.